One sample yielded the 2 T cell receptor beta chains listed below, sequenced in a study of T cell repertoires in cytomegalovirus infection. TCRdb re-derived calls from the reads in MiXCR, one entry per CDR3 protein. Altogether 130,000 or so distinct CDR3 sequences are present, 5.5% to 8% being singletons, with the ten largest covering under 20%. Sequencing was carried out using PBMCs. Every receptor here comes from a human donor in good health (CMV status not recorded). Some clones in this sample may be carry-over from other donors' samples.

This clonotype was counted only a few times. This rearrangement joins TRBV20-1 to TRBJ1-1; D gene uncertain. The germline CDR1 and CDR2 sequences are DFQATT and SNEGSKA (reference sequence). The CDR3 runs to 14 residues. V was cut by 6 bases and J by 2 bases, with 16 bases left in between. The CDR3 sequence is CSAVEPKGNTEAFF. The CDR3 region has the DNA TGCAGTGCCGTGGAACCAAAGGGTAACACTGAAGCTTTCTTT.

This clonotype was seen many times. The rearrangement links TRBV7-2 to TRBJ1-2; the match to TRBD1 covers 7 bases. CDR3 size: 16 residues. Germline V gives CDR1 SGHTA, CDR2 FQGNSA. Losses at the gene ends were 1 base for V and 4 bases for J; bases not matched to a gene: 9. DNA of the CDR3: TGTGCCAGCAGCTTAGGAGGCCAGGGGGGTATCTATGGCTACACCTTC. Translation: CASSLGGQGGIYGYTF.